There are a few counts of the clone carrying this T cell receptor (beta chain). Its antigen remains unknown. This entry is derived from a study of post-analysis software for immune sequencing data. Study observations and caveats: Compared against controls, patients with multiple sclerosis displayed significantly lower normalized Chao1 diversity. The five TRBV segments detected at higher frequency in patients than in controls included TRBV5-6, TRBV5-1 and TRBV20-1.

The CDR3 consists of 14 residues. The germline CDR1 and CDR2 sequences are DFQATT and SNEGSKA (reference sequence). V was clipped by 5 bases and J by 1 base; unmatched bases: 7. Each TCR beta cDNA library carried unique molecular identifiers. Roughly 500,000 cDNA molecules were obtained per 1 to 10 million input T cells. MiXCR, applied by TCRdb to the PCR reads, yields one record per CDR3 protein. The table includes more than 350,000 distinct CDR3 sequences, about 39% detected once. This TCR came from a girl aged 2-15 years with multiple sclerosis. Sequencing was performed on blood. The J gene is TRBJ2-7, the V gene TRBV20-1; TRBD1 matches at 8 bases. The CDR3 sequence: CSALEDRVSYEQYF. CDR3 DNA sequence: TGCAGTGCTCTAGAGGACAGGGTATCCTACGAGCAGTACTTC.